One and the same sample provided the 10 T cell receptor beta chains below, sequenced in a study of CD8 T cells in Susac syndrome (dated by TCRdb to about 2019). The library was built by means of the immunoSEQ multiplex PCR assay. RNA was extracted with the RNeasy kit and 0.5 to 1 ug was reverse transcribed using random hexamers. The public reads were reanalyzed by TCRdb: fastp trimming at Q25, MiXCR alignment, in-frame beta chains only. Rows with a matching CDR3 protein are joined into one entry that keeps the most common DNA and genes. This sample has around 190,000 distinct CDR3 sequences in its table, and 85% to 95% of those were observed once. The ten largest account for around 0.15% of the sample. The sequencing input was CD8+ T cells from PBMCs. These receptors came from a human donor with multiple sclerosis.

The chain recombines TRBV6-2 or TRBV6-3 with TRBJ2-2; 7 bases are a match to TRBD2. Germline trimming cut 5 bases from V and 3 bases from J; bases unmatched to any gene: 0. Germline loops: CDR1 MNHEY, CDR2 SVGEGT. There are 13 residues in the CDR3. The CDR3 sequence: CASSSGDTGELFF. The CDR3 DNA reads as TGTGCCAGCAGTAGCGGGGACACCGGGGAGCTGTTTTTT.

This clonotype was picked up one time. The chain links TRBV5-1 to TRBJ2-6, with TRBD2 as a possible D gene (5 bases). The germline gives CDR1 SGHRS, CDR2 YFSETQ. The CDR3 runs 16 residues. Trimming shortened V by 6 bases and J by 3 bases, and 16 bases separated the two germline ends. The CDR3 loop is CASTLTTPLGANVLTF. The CDR3 bases are TGCGCCAGCACCCTGACTACCCCCCTTGGGGCCAACGTCCTGACTTTC.

The genes are TRBV20-1 and TRBJ2-7, with TRBD1 matching 8 bases. The length of the CDR3 is 13 residues. The V gene's germline CDR1 is DFQATT and CDR2 SNEGSKA (reference sequence). The V and J ends lost 1 base and 3 bases, in that order; junction bases with no gene match: 2. The chain's CDR3 is CSARGTGSYEQYF. CDR3 bases: TGCAGTGCTAGAGGGACAGGGAGCTACGAGCAGTACTTC.

Comment on this clonotype: An end of the junction differs from the germline gene, which may be a read error. J is TRBJ2-1 and V is TRBV15; 8 bases match TRBD1. The CDR3 has 17 residues. Germline V lookup: CDR1 LNHNV, CDR2 YYDKDF (reference sequence). The CDR3 sequence: CATSREPTGVSGNEQFF. CDR3 in DNA: TGTGCCACCAGCCGAGAGCCGACAGGGGTATCGGGCAATGAGCAGTTCTTC.

The chain joins TRBV15 to TRBJ2-5, with D possibly being TRBD2 (5 bases). This CDR3 spans 14 amino acids. Trimming took off 6 bases at V and 5 bases at J, with 16 bases between the two ends. CDR1 and CDR2 from the germline V gene are LNHNV and YYDKDF (reference sequence). The CDR3 DNA is TGTGCCACCAGTCCCGGGGAAAGTTGGGAGACCCAGTACTTC. Amino acids: CATSPGESWETQYF.

The chain carries TRBV29-1 and TRBJ2-5; D call uncertain. This CDR3 contains 15 residues. Germline CDR1 is SQVTM and CDR2 is ANQGSEA. V shed 7 bases and J shed 9 bases, with 27 bases lying between them. In DNA, the CDR3 is TGCAGCGGTCTTTCCTCCCTCCACCTTGATTTGGCCCAGTACTTC. Protein sequence: CSGLSSLHLDLAQYF. The variable domain in full, with the rest retrieved from reference TRBV29-1 and TRBJ2-5, is SAVISQKPSRDICQRGTSLTIQCQVDSQVTMMFWYRQQPGQSLTLIATANQGSEATYESGFVIDKFPISRPNLTFSTLTVSNMSPEDSSIYLCSGLSSLHLDLAQYFGPGTRLLVL.

The CDR3, as DNA: TGTGCCAGCTCACCCAGGGAGTCCTACGAGCAGTACTTC. Amino acids: CASSPRESYEQYF. The rearrangement uses TRBV18 and TRBJ2-7; D may correspond to TRBD1 or TRBD2 (5 bases each). Germline CDR1 reads KGHSH; CDR2 reads LQKENI. The length of the CDR3 is 13 residues. V was shortened by 3 bases and J by 1 base, with 7 bases between the two germline ends.

The rearrangement joins TRBV15 to TRBJ2-1; possible D gene TRBD2, 5 bases. The germline CDR1 and CDR2 sequences are LNHNV and YYDKDF (reference sequence). This CDR3 contains 16 residues. V was pared by 1 base and J by 0 bases, with 10 bases between. The CDR3 sequence is CATSRARESSYNEQFF. CDR3 bases: TGTGCCACCAGCAGAGCTAGGGAGAGCTCCTACAATGAGCAGTTCTTC.

The chain recombines TRBV15 with TRBJ1-4, with 9 positions matching TRBD1. Germline values: CDR1 LNHNV, CDR2 YYDKDF (reference sequence). J was trimmed by 4 bases and V by 5 bases; bases with no gene match: 2. The CDR3 sequence is 14 residues long. CDR3 nucleotides: TGTGCCACCAGCGGACAGGGGTTTAATGAAAAACTGTTTTTT. Translating gives CATSGQGFNEKLFF.

V is TRBV27 and J is TRBJ2-1; D is uncertain. Germline V lookup: CDR1 MNHEY, CDR2 SMNVEV (reference sequence). V was cut by 0 bases and J by 12 bases, with 12 bases left in between. The CDR3 sequence is 13 residues long. The DNA for the CDR3 is TGTGCCAGCAGTTTATCTGCGTCCGTATGGCAGTTCTTC. It specifies CASSLSASVWQFF.